Below, 23 T cell receptor beta chains from the same sample are listed, as sequenced in a study of CD8 T cells in Susac syndrome. Random hexamers were used to reverse transcribe the RNA input (roughly 0.5 to 1 ug). TCRdb reprocessed the immunoSEQ multiplex PCR reads with MiXCR, giving one entry per CDR3 protein. Seen here are about 100,000 distinct CDR3 sequences, 95% observed once, and the top ten hold 0.3%. Sequencing input: CD8+ T cells from PBMCs. These receptors came from a human donor with Susac syndrome.

This chain uses TRBV28 with TRBJ2-3; tentative D call: TRBD1 (6 bases). V lost 4 bases and J 10 bases, leaving 15 bases between the germline ends. The CDR3 runs to 13 residues. Looked up from germline, CDR1 is MDHEN and CDR2 is SYDVKM. The DNA of the CDR3 is TGTGCCAGCAGTTCAGGGGTTCGTATCGCGCAGTATTTT. Residues: CASSSGVRIAQYF.

The chain is built from TRBV20-1 and TRBJ2-6, with D maybe TRBD1 (5 bases). The V end lost 3 bases, the J end lost 0 bases, and 15 bases lay between the germline ends. This CDR3 comprises 17 residues. CDR1 and CDR2 (germline): DFQATT, SNEGSKA (reference sequence). CDR3 nucleotides: TGCAGTGCTAGTTGGGCAGGGCGGTCCTCTGGGGCCAACGTCCTGACTTTC. Amino acids: CSASWAGRSSGANVLTF.

The chain is built from TRBV2 and TRBJ1-2, with TRBD1 as a possible D gene (5 bases). V shed 4 bases and J shed 8 bases, with 20 bases lying between them. Germline CDR1 is SNHLY and CDR2 is FYNNEI. The CDR3 spans 15 residues. The CDR3 DNA is TGTGCCAGCAGTGGACTGACAGTTGGAGTATTCGGCTACACCTTC. Translated: CASSGLTVGVFGYTF.

V and J are TRBV5-1 and TRBJ1-2; D not resolved. V gave up 0 bases and J gave up 12 bases, with 9 bases separating them. The CDR3 has 11 amino acids. CDR1 is SGHRS, CDR2 YFSETQ, per germline. The CDR3 loop is CASSLAALHTF. The CDR3 DNA follows: TGCGCCAGCAGCTTGGCTGCCCTACACACCTTC.

The chain recombines TRBV5-1 with TRBJ2-7; 8 nucleotides agree with TRBD1. J was trimmed by 4 bases and V by 4 bases; bases with no gene match: 7. Germline V gene data show CDR1 as SGHRS and CDR2 as YFSETQ. The CDR3 sequence is 14 residues long. For the CDR3, the DNA is TGCGCCAGCAGCGCAGGACAGGGAGGATACGAGCAGTACTTC. It translates to CASSAGQGGYEQYF.

The V gene is TRBV6-5, the J gene TRBJ2-1; D is perhaps TRBD2 (6 bases). The V gene's germline CDR1 is MNHEY and CDR2 SVGAGI. Trimming shortened V by 6 bases and J by 6 bases, and 15 bases separated the two germline ends. The CDR3 consists of 14 residues. In DNA, the CDR3 is TGTGCCAGCAGCACCGGGAGTTCCCCCAATGAGCAGTTCTTC. Its translation: CASSTGSSPNEQFF.

In DNA, the CDR3 is TGTGCCAGCAGTGCCTCACTAGTCCCAGAGACCCAGTACTTC. Its protein product is CASSASLVPETQYF. The chain joins TRBV25-1 to TRBJ2-5, with a possible D match to TRBD2 (5 bases). The CDR3 has 14 amino acids. The V end was cut by 4 bases, the J end by 4 bases, with 13 bases between. Germline V gene sequence: CDR1 MGHDK, CDR2 SYGVNS.

The chain uses TRBV2 and TRBJ2-5; D tentatively fits TRBD1 or TRBD2 (5 bases each). Trimming removed 8 bases at V and 12 bases at J, with 19 bases between. Germline V CDR1 and CDR2: SNHLY, FYNNEI. CDR3 length: 12 amino acids. The DNA for the CDR3 is TGTGCCAGCGGGGGAGAGGCACGGGGAGAGTACTTC. Translating it yields CASGGEARGEYF.

The rearrangement joins TRBV29-1 to TRBJ1-2; D is possibly TRBD1 (5 bases). The CDR3 totals 11 residues. Trimming pared 4 bases from V and 8 bases from J, leaving 11 bases between. Germline CDR1 and CDR2: SQVTM and ANQGSEA. The CDR3 here is CSVGRRGGYTF. The CDR3 DNA follows: TGCAGCGTTGGACGGAGGGGCGGCTACACCTTC.

The chain joins TRBV12-3 or TRBV12-4 to TRBJ1-1; no firm D call. The CDR3 is 12 amino acids. Trimming cost V 6 bases and J 4 bases, with 9 bases left between them. CDR3: CASSKLGTEAFF. CDR3 nucleotide sequence: TGTGCCAGCAGCAAACTAGGCACTGAAGCTTTCTTT.

This clonotype appeared a single time. The chain uses TRBV28 and TRBJ1-1; D remains unclear. The CDR3 is 14 residues long. Germline values: CDR1 MDHEN, CDR2 SYDVKM. The V gene lost 2 bases and the J gene lost 1 base, with 8 bases spanning the gap. The CDR3 region is CASSLRAANTEAFF. The CDR3 DNA follows: TGTGCCAGCAGTTTACGGGCCGCGAACACTGAAGCTTTCTTT.

The V gene is TRBV13, the J gene TRBJ1-1; possibly TRBD1 for D (5 bases). The V end lost 1 base, the J end lost 3 bases, and 9 bases lay between the germline ends. CDR1 is PRHDT and CDR2 is FYEKMQ in the germline V gene (reference sequence). The length of the CDR3 is 14 residues. CDR3 protein: CASSLVGGDTEAFF. The CDR3 DNA follows: TGTGCCAGCAGCTTAGTTGGGGGTGACACTGAAGCTTTCTTT. Looking up the rest from reference TRBV13 and TRBJ1-1 gives the full variable domain: AAGVIQSPRHLIKEKRETATLKCYPIPRHDTVYWYQQGPGQDPQFLISFYEKMQSDKGSIPDRFSAQQFSDYHSELNMSSLELGDSALYFCASSLVGGDTEAFFGQGTRLTVV.

The chain couples TRBV7-6 to TRBJ1-1; unclear D gene. This CDR3 region has 13 residues. CDR1 is SGHVS and CDR2 is FNYEAQ in the germline V gene. V was pared by 4 bases and J by 7 bases, with 13 bases between. CDR3 residues: CASSYGPGGEAFF. CDR3 bases: TGTGCCAGCAGCTATGGACCCGGCGGTGAAGCTTTCTTT.

This clonotype came up once. The chain uses TRBV18 and TRBJ2-7; D is possibly TRBD1 or TRBD2 (5 bases each). Germline CDR1 is KGHSH and CDR2 is LQKENI. V lost 8 bases and J 3 bases, leaving 14 bases between the germline ends. This CDR3 contains 13 residues. CDR3 sequence reads: CASAAGADYEQYF. For the CDR3, the DNA is TGTGCCAGCGCCGCCGGGGCAGACTACGAGCAGTACTTC.

This chain connects TRBV28 to TRBJ2-1; a weak D match, TRBD1 (5 bases). With 5 bases removed from V and 5 bases from J, the gap between germline ends came to 13 bases. The CDR3 sequence is 14 residues long. Germline V gene data show CDR1 as MDHEN and CDR2 as SYDVKM. Here the CDR3 reads CASSPHQGNNEQFF. CDR3 DNA: TGTGCCAGCAGTCCCCACCAGGGTAACAATGAGCAGTTCTTC.

The rearrangement joins TRBV28 to TRBJ1-2, with D hard to call. V was pared by 8 bases and J by 4 bases, with 14 bases between. Germline CDR1 and CDR2: MDHEN and SYDVKM. The CDR3 is made up of 13 amino acids. The CDR3 sequence: CASGDEAFYGYTF. As DNA, the CDR3 is TGTGCCAGCGGCGACGAAGCGTTCTATGGCTACACCTTC.

J is TRBJ2-7 and V is TRBV20-1; D may be TRBD1 (5 bases). Trimming pared 2 bases from V and 2 bases from J, leaving 13 bases between. This CDR3 has 14 amino acids. CDR1 and CDR2 (germline): DFQATT, SNEGSKA (reference sequence). DNA of the CDR3: TGCAGTGCTAGAACCCCCGGCAGGGCCTACGAGCAGTACTTC. It specifies CSARTPGRAYEQYF.

The chain has TRBV14 and TRBJ1-1; D is possibly TRBD1 (5 bases). This CDR3 is 16 amino acids long. Germline V gene sequence: CDR1 SGHDN, CDR2 FVKESK. V was clipped by 2 bases and J by 8 bases, with 21 bases between them. For the CDR3, the DNA is TGTGCCAGCAGCCAATACTTACGTCGGGGCTCACTGGAAGCTTTCTTT. Residues: CASSQYLRRGSLEAFF.

CDR3 nucleotide sequence: TGCAGCGTTACGGGGTTTGATTCCTACGAGCAGTACTTC. It specifies CSVTGFDSYEQYF. V gene TRBV29-1 combines with J gene TRBJ2-7; weak D call: TRBD2 (5 bases). The CDR3 totals 13 residues. Trimming left V 5 bases short and J 1 base short, with 12 bases between. The germline CDR1 and CDR2 sequences are SQVTM and ANQGSEA.

This chain links TRBV7-3 with TRBJ2-3; D gene uncertain. V was cut by 2 bases and J by 6 bases, with 15 bases left in between. This CDR3 is 15 amino acids long. The germline V gene has CDR1 SGHTA and CDR2 FQGTGA. Here the CDR3 reads CASSLWGRSKDTQYF. The CDR3 coding sequence is TGTGCCAGCAGCTTATGGGGTCGGTCAAAGGATACGCAGTATTTT. Filled out from reference TRBV7-3 and TRBJ2-3, the complete variable domain reads GAGVSQTPSNKVTEKGKYVELRCDPISGHTALYWYRQSLGQGPEFLIYFQGTGAADDSGLPNDRFFAVRPEGSVSTLKIQRTERGDSAVYLCASSLWGRSKDTQYFGPGTRLTVL.

V gene TRBV5-1 combines with J gene TRBJ2-1; tentative D call: TRBD1 (5 bases). V was trimmed by 2 bases and J by 8 bases, leaving 14 bases between them. CDR1 and CDR2 from the germline V gene are SGHRS and YFSETQ. The CDR3 loop spans 14 amino acids. CDR3 in amino acids: CASSLSGSIYEQFF. The CDR3 DNA follows: TGCGCCAGCAGCTTATCAGGGTCTATTTATGAGCAGTTCTTC.

This sequence joins TRBV7-8 and TRBJ1-5, with 9 bases fitting TRBD1. Losses at the gene ends were 5 bases for V and 3 bases for J; bases not matched to a gene: 5. The CDR3 contains 15 residues. Germline loops: CDR1 SGHVS, CDR2 FQNEAQ. CDR3 in DNA: TGTGCCAGCAGCCGGGACAGGGCTACCAATCAGCCCCAGCATTTT. Protein sequence: CASSRDRATNQPQHF. The variable domain in full, completed from reference TRBV7-8 and TRBJ1-5, reads GAGVSQSPRYKVAKRGQDVALRCDPISGHVSLFWYQQALGQGPEFLTYFQNEAQLDKSGLPSDRFFAERPEGSVSTLKIQRTQQEDSAVYLCASSRDRATNQPQHFGDGTRLSIL.

This clonotype is a singleton in its sample. The rearrangement links TRBV6-2 or TRBV6-3 to TRBJ1-6; D may be TRBD1 (5 bases). Germline V lookup: CDR1 MNHEY, CDR2 SVGEGT. Trimming shortened V by 0 bases and J by 0 bases, and 12 bases separated the two germline ends. The CDR3 length is 18 residues. CDR3 region: CASSYSTSGSSYNSPLHF. The CDR3 bases are TGTGCCAGCAGTTACTCCACCTCAGGGAGCTCCTATAATTCACCCCTCCACTTT.